This T cell receptor (beta chain) came from a study of monozygotic twins with cystic fibrosis. V was trimmed by 6 bases and J by 2 bases, leaving 14 bases between them. The CDR3 has 15 amino acids. Germline CDR1 MNHEY, CDR2 SVGAGI. TCRdb keeps only in-frame clones here, not all; method: immunoSEQ multiplex PCR. This sample has roughly 7,900 clones, with 94% found just once. Study-wide findings and caveats: Unrelated CF individuals shared fewer identical clonotypes than monozygotic CF twins. Age, concordance and disease severity did not associate with shared CDR3 numbers. Median Simpson clonality of approximately 0.0091 suggested naive T cells predominated.

A note on this clone: Its antigen is still unknown.

The sequence was obtained from a boy aged 2 to 10 with cystic fibrosis. The chain is built from TRBV6-5 and TRBJ1-5; TRBD1 is a possible D gene (5 bases). The sequencing input was blood. The CDR3 is CASSLLRGGNQPQHF. The CDR3 DNA is TGTGCCAGCAGCCTCTTGAGGGGAGGCAATCAGCCCCAGCATTTT.